This T cell receptor beta chain was recorded in a study of Graves' ophthalmopathy and Graves' hyperthyroidism. The study's findings and limits: Ophthalmopathy and stable hyperthyroidism were discriminated by a 13-signature model, with 87.88% sensitivity and 81.08% specificity.

New diagnoses, under 2 months' duration, and ages 18 to 65 characterized the hyperthyroidism patients. As for this clonotype: Its specificity is unknown. Possible read error: a much larger clone is one base away.

Using RNA transcripts, the TCR beta CDR3 regions were amplified. Scientists carried out first-round RT-PCR using HTBI primers and then a second-round multiplex PCR. TCRdb reprocessed the multiplex PCR reads with MiXCR, giving one entry per CDR3 protein. This repertoire shows more than 1,000,000 distinct CDR3 sequences, approximately 35% found once; its top ten account for roughly 10%. CDR1 DFQATT and CDR2 SNEGSKA come from the germline V gene (reference sequence). V shed 5 bases and J shed 6 bases, with 20 bases lying between them. CDR3 length equals 14 residues. The TCR comes from an adult man with Graves' hyperthyroidism. Specimen: peripheral blood or thyroid tissue (not recorded which). The chain combines TRBV20-1 with TRBJ2-7; no definite D call. The CDR3 loop reads CSAGVVRRSAEQYF. DNA for the CDR3: TGCAGTGCTGGAGTAGTCCGCCGGTCTGCCGAGCAGTACTTC.